The rows below give T cell receptor beta chains drawn from one sample of a study of T-cell memory formation after mild COVID-19. TCRdb itself ran the 5' RACE reads through MiXCR, one entry per CDR3 protein. The sample lists 500,000 to 650,000 distinct CDR3 sequences; 20% to 25% were seen once. Sequenced sample: PBMCs or a T cell subset sorted from them (not recorded which). These receptors were taken from an adult woman who had mild COVID-19 (a few samples of this study predate the infection). Cell type and time point are not known. Both conserved end residues are part of each CDR3. Each record gives: J gene, clone size, D gene, V gene, CDR3 protein, CDR3 DNA. D genes are given only for firm matches. Size is stated for part of the rows, as once, few or many counts, or as a class when the clone is expanded.

j_gene: TRBJ2-7; abundance: many; d_gene: TRBD2; v_gene: TRBV5-1; CDR3aa: CASSLLAGGSYEQYF; CDR3nt: TGCGCCAGCAGCTTGTTAGCGGGAGGCTCCTACGAGCAGTACTTC
j_gene: TRBJ1-1; abundance: few; d_gene: NA; v_gene: TRBV7-9; CDR3aa: CASRLGGTPDTEAFF; CDR3nt: TGTGCCAGCAGATTAGGGGGGACACCCGACACTGAAGCTTTCTTT
j_gene: TRBJ1-5; abundance: NA; d_gene: NA; v_gene: TRBV28; CDR3aa: CASTPGNQPQHF; CDR3nt: TGTGCCAGCACCCCAGGGAATCAGCCCCAGCATTTT
j_gene: TRBJ2-7; abundance: NA; d_gene: NA; v_gene: TRBV30; CDR3aa: CAWSVLGRGKDEQYF; CDR3nt: TGTGCCTGGAGTGTATTAGGCAGGGGAAAGGACGAGCAGTACTTC
j_gene: TRBJ1-1; abundance: NA; d_gene: NA; v_gene: TRBV10-3; CDR3aa: CAIRRDARNTEAFF; CDR3nt: TGTGCCATCAGAAGAGACGCTAGGAACACTGAAGCTTTCTTT
j_gene: TRBJ1-2; abundance: NA; d_gene: TRBD1; v_gene: TRBV5-1; CDR3aa: CASSLPRTGDGYTF; CDR3nt: TGCGCCAGCAGCTTGCCTCGGACAGGGGATGGCTACACCTTC
j_gene: TRBJ2-7; abundance: NA; d_gene: TRBD2; v_gene: TRBV7-2; CDR3aa: CASSSRTSHYEQYF; CDR3nt: TGTGCCAGCAGCTCCAGGACTAGCCACTACGAGCAGTACTTC
j_gene: TRBJ2-1; abundance: NA; d_gene: TRBD1; v_gene: TRBV6-2/TRBV6-3; CDR3aa: CATLRDSVHNEQFF; CDR3nt: TGTGCCACCCTCCGGGACAGCGTACATAATGAGCAGTTCTTC
j_gene: TRBJ2-1; abundance: NA; d_gene: TRBD1; v_gene: TRBV4-1; CDR3aa: CASSQESDRDNEQFF; CDR3nt: TGCGCCAGCAGCCAAGAGAGTGACAGGGACAATGAGCAGTTCTTC
j_gene: TRBJ2-1; abundance: NA; d_gene: TRBD2; v_gene: TRBV12-3/TRBV12-4; CDR3aa: CASSMTSGFYNEQFF; CDR3nt: TGTGCCAGCAGCATGACTAGCGGATTTTACAATGAGCAGTTCTTC
j_gene: TRBJ2-7; abundance: NA; d_gene: TRBD1; v_gene: TRBV24-1; CDR3aa: CATGTGLSYEQYF; CDR3nt: TGTGCCACCGGGACAGGCCTCTCCTACGAGCAGTACTTC
j_gene: TRBJ2-1; abundance: few; d_gene: NA; v_gene: TRBV24-1; CDR3aa: CATSDPGPKSSYNEQFF; CDR3nt: TGTGCCACCAGTGACCCTGGACCTAAAAGCTCCTACAATGAGCAGTTCTTC
j_gene: TRBJ1-4; abundance: NA; d_gene: NA; v_gene: TRBV7-9; CDR3aa: CASSSFRGITNEKLFF; CDR3nt: TGTGCCAGCAGTTCTTTTAGGGGGATAACTAATGAAAAACTGTTTTTT
j_gene: TRBJ2-3; abundance: NA; d_gene: NA; v_gene: TRBV7-8; CDR3aa: CASSLEVRGTDTQYF; CDR3nt: TGTGCCAGCAGCTTAGAGGTCAGAGGCACAGATACGCAGTATTTT
j_gene: TRBJ2-2; abundance: few; d_gene: TRBD1; v_gene: TRBV12-3/TRBV12-4; CDR3aa: CASSLSQGAVTGELFF; CDR3nt: TGTGCCAGCAGTTTGTCGCAGGGGGCGGTCACCGGGGAGCTGTTTTTT
j_gene: TRBJ2-5; abundance: few; d_gene: NA; v_gene: TRBV5-6; CDR3aa: CASSLGASQETQYF; CDR3nt: TGTGCCAGCAGCTTGGGGGCTAGCCAAGAGACCCAGTACTTC
j_gene: TRBJ1-1; abundance: few; d_gene: TRBD1; v_gene: TRBV7-6; CDR3aa: CASSSATGGPTEAFF; CDR3nt: TGTGCCAGCAGCTCGGCCACAGGGGGCCCCACTGAAGCTTTCTTT
j_gene: TRBJ2-1; abundance: NA; d_gene: TRBD2; v_gene: TRBV6-2/TRBV6-3; CDR3aa: CASRGTGTNNNEQFF; CDR3nt: TGTGCCAGCAGGGGGACCGGGACTAACAACAATGAGCAGTTCTTC
j_gene: TRBJ1-2; abundance: NA; d_gene: NA; v_gene: TRBV7-9; CDR3aa: CASSLGDSPYGYTF; CDR3nt: TGTGCCAGCAGCTTAGGCGACAGTCCCTATGGCTACACCTTC
j_gene: TRBJ1-1; abundance: few; d_gene: NA; v_gene: TRBV5-6; CDR3aa: CASSLFAQTNTEAFF; CDR3nt: TGTGCCAGCAGCTTGTTTGCACAAACAAACACTGAAGCTTTCTTT
j_gene: TRBJ2-5; abundance: few; d_gene: TRBD1; v_gene: TRBV7-2; CDR3aa: CASSHRTGTQETQYF; CDR3nt: TGTGCCAGCAGCCATCGGACAGGGACACAAGAGACCCAGTACTTC
j_gene: TRBJ1-2; abundance: NA; d_gene: NA; v_gene: TRBV4-3; CDR3aa: CASSQGPHPPYGYTF; CDR3nt: TGCGCCAGCAGCCAAGGGCCCCATCCCCCCTATGGCTACACCTTC
j_gene: TRBJ2-3; abundance: few; d_gene: TRBD2; v_gene: TRBV4-2; CDR3aa: CASSQDPSGHTDTQYF; CDR3nt: TGTGCCAGCAGCCAAGACCCTAGCGGTCACACAGATACGCAGTATTTT
j_gene: TRBJ2-3; abundance: NA; d_gene: NA; v_gene: TRBV11-2; CDR3aa: CASSSGPRVSTDTQYF; CDR3nt: TGTGCCAGCAGCTCAGGCCCGAGGGTTAGCACAGATACGCAGTATTTT
j_gene: TRBJ1-1; abundance: NA; d_gene: NA; v_gene: TRBV7-8; CDR3aa: CASISLTNTEAFF; CDR3nt: TGTGCCAGCATTAGCCTTACGAACACTGAAGCTTTCTTT
j_gene: TRBJ2-1; abundance: few; d_gene: TRBD2; v_gene: TRBV20-1; CDR3aa: CSARRGLAGGNNEQFF; CDR3nt: TGCAGTGCTCGCCGGGGACTAGCGGGAGGAAACAATGAGCAGTTCTTC
j_gene: TRBJ1-2; abundance: few; d_gene: NA; v_gene: TRBV3-1; CDR3aa: CASRAGISDYGYTF; CDR3nt: TGTGCCAGCAGAGCAGGAATATCTGACTATGGCTACACCTTC
j_gene: TRBJ2-1; abundance: few; d_gene: TRBD2; v_gene: TRBV10-3; CDR3aa: CAISESGGTSGNNEQFF; CDR3nt: TGTGCCATCAGTGAGTCGGGAGGGACTAGCGGAAACAATGAGCAGTTCTTC
j_gene: TRBJ2-3; abundance: NA; d_gene: NA; v_gene: TRBV3-1; CDR3aa: CASSHRRPRADTQYF; CDR3nt: TGTGCCAGCAGCCACCGACGTCCTCGCGCAGATACGCAGTATTTT
j_gene: TRBJ2-2; abundance: few; d_gene: NA; v_gene: TRBV6-5; CDR3aa: CASSSPRVIPNTGELFF; CDR3nt: TGTGCCAGCAGTTCCCCCAGGGTGATACCAAACACCGGGGAGCTGTTTTTT
j_gene: TRBJ2-3; abundance: once; d_gene: NA; v_gene: TRBV19; CDR3aa: CASSTPTGDTQYF; CDR3nt: TGTGCCAGTAGTACCCCGACCGGAGATACGCAGTATTTT
j_gene: TRBJ2-7; abundance: few; d_gene: NA; v_gene: TRBV4-1; CDR3aa: CASSPEPGSSYEQYF; CDR3nt: TGCGCCAGCAGCCCTGAGCCGGGTTCCTCCTACGAGCAGTACTTC
j_gene: TRBJ1-5; abundance: NA; d_gene: NA; v_gene: TRBV25-1; CDR3aa: CASSEYNGGQTHRGNQPQHF; CDR3nt: TGTGCCAGCAGTGAATACAATGGTGGACAGACCCACCGCGGGAATCAGCCCCAGCATTTT
j_gene: TRBJ2-7; abundance: few; d_gene: NA; v_gene: TRBV15; CDR3aa: CATSSTTAGGAYEQYF; CDR3nt: TGTGCCACCAGCAGTACTACGGCAGGGGGGGCCTACGAGCAGTACTTC
j_gene: TRBJ2-1; abundance: NA; d_gene: NA; v_gene: TRBV20-1; CDR3aa: CSARVRSSYNEQFF; CDR3nt: TGCAGTGCTAGAGTGCGGAGCTCCTACAATGAGCAGTTCTTC
j_gene: TRBJ2-7; abundance: few; d_gene: TRBD1; v_gene: TRBV7-8; CDR3aa: CASSARGDRGGQYF; CDR3nt: TGTGCCAGCAGCGCCAGAGGGGACAGGGGTGGGCAGTACTTC
j_gene: TRBJ2-1; abundance: few; d_gene: NA; v_gene: TRBV24-1; CDR3aa: CATSYGGGYEQFF; CDR3nt: TGTGCCACCAGTTATGGCGGGGGCTATGAGCAGTTCTTC
j_gene: TRBJ1-2; abundance: NA; d_gene: NA; v_gene: TRBV27; CDR3aa: CASRISISDYGYTF; CDR3nt: TGTGCCAGCAGGATAAGCATATCGGACTATGGCTACACCTTC
j_gene: TRBJ2-1; abundance: NA; d_gene: TRBD1; v_gene: TRBV3-1; CDR3aa: CASSHTGDHYNEQFF; CDR3nt: TGTGCCAGCAGCCACACAGGGGATCATTACAATGAGCAGTTCTTC
j_gene: TRBJ1-2; abundance: few; d_gene: NA; v_gene: TRBV7-9; CDR3aa: CASSSPLDPYGYTF; CDR3nt: TGTGCCAGCAGCTCCCCCTTGGACCCGTATGGCTACACCTTC
j_gene: TRBJ2-3; abundance: few; d_gene: NA; v_gene: TRBV20-1; CDR3aa: CSASVPLGTDTQYF; CDR3nt: TGCAGTGCTAGTGTCCCTCTTGGCACAGATACGCAGTATTTT
j_gene: TRBJ2-6; abundance: NA; d_gene: NA; v_gene: TRBV24-1; CDR3aa: CATSDGQHGGSGANVLTF; CDR3nt: TGTGCCACCAGTGATGGACAGCATGGGGGCTCTGGGGCCAACGTCCTGACTTTC
j_gene: TRBJ1-5; abundance: NA; d_gene: NA; v_gene: TRBV3-1; CDR3aa: CASSQGGQPQHF; CDR3nt: TGTGCCAGCTCCCAAGGAGGTCAGCCCCAGCATTTT
j_gene: TRBJ2-7; abundance: few; d_gene: NA; v_gene: TRBV6-5; CDR3aa: CASSYLGSGFGYEQYF; CDR3nt: TGTGCCAGCAGTTACTTGGGCAGCGGCTTCGGTTACGAGCAGTACTTC
j_gene: TRBJ1-2; abundance: NA; d_gene: TRBD1; v_gene: TRBV7-9; CDR3aa: CASSLKGGTVPVVTF; CDR3nt: TGTGCCAGCAGCTTAAAGGGGGGGACAGTGCCGGTAGTCACCTTC
j_gene: TRBJ2-3; abundance: NA; d_gene: NA; v_gene: TRBV7-3; CDR3aa: CASSLTAGRITDTQYF; CDR3nt: TGTGCCAGCAGCTTAACCGCAGGTCGGATCACAGATACGCAGTATTTT
j_gene: TRBJ1-1; abundance: NA; d_gene: NA; v_gene: TRBV19; CDR3aa: CASSSERNTEAFF; CDR3nt: TGTGCCAGTAGTAGTGAGAGGAACACTGAAGCTTTCTTT
j_gene: TRBJ1-5; abundance: NA; d_gene: NA; v_gene: TRBV12-3/TRBV12-4; CDR3aa: CASSIRPVRPQHF; CDR3nt: TGTGCCAGCAGTATCCGACCGGTCAGACCCCAGCATTTT
j_gene: TRBJ2-1; abundance: NA; d_gene: TRBD2; v_gene: TRBV11-3; CDR3aa: CAIGGSSYNEQFF; CDR3nt: TGTGCCATTGGCGGGAGCTCCTACAATGAGCAGTTCTTC
j_gene: TRBJ2-2; abundance: NA; d_gene: TRBD2; v_gene: TRBV12-3/TRBV12-4; CDR3aa: CASSLGGRASGELFF; CDR3nt: TGTGCCAGCAGTTTAGGAGGGAGGGCCTCCGGGGAGCTGTTTTTT
j_gene: TRBJ2-7; abundance: NA; d_gene: TRBD1; v_gene: TRBV29-1; CDR3aa: CSVDRGTDEQYF; CDR3nt: TGCAGCGTTGACAGGGGGACGGACGAGCAGTACTTC
j_gene: TRBJ2-2; abundance: NA; d_gene: NA; v_gene: TRBV4-1; CDR3aa: CASSRRGDGELFF; CDR3nt: TGCGCCAGCAGCCGGCGAGGGGACGGGGAGCTGTTTTTT
j_gene: TRBJ1-6; abundance: many; d_gene: NA; v_gene: TRBV6-2/TRBV6-3; CDR3aa: CASSYEGFRDSPLHF; CDR3nt: TGTGCCAGCAGCTACGAGGGGTTTCGGGATTCACCCCTCCACTTT
j_gene: TRBJ1-6; abundance: NA; d_gene: NA; v_gene: TRBV4-2; CDR3aa: CASSQGGVNSPLHF; CDR3nt: TGTGCCAGCAGCCAGGGGGGGGTCAATTCACCCCTCCACTTT
j_gene: TRBJ2-1; abundance: few; d_gene: TRBD2; v_gene: TRBV27; CDR3aa: CASSSPTAGGNNEQFF; CDR3nt: TGTGCCAGCAGTTCCCCGACAGCGGGAGGGAACAATGAGCAGTTCTTC
j_gene: TRBJ1-1; abundance: few; d_gene: NA; v_gene: TRBV12-3/TRBV12-4; CDR3aa: CASTLGRTEAFF; CDR3nt: TGTGCCAGCACCTTAGGACGGACTGAAGCTTTCTTT